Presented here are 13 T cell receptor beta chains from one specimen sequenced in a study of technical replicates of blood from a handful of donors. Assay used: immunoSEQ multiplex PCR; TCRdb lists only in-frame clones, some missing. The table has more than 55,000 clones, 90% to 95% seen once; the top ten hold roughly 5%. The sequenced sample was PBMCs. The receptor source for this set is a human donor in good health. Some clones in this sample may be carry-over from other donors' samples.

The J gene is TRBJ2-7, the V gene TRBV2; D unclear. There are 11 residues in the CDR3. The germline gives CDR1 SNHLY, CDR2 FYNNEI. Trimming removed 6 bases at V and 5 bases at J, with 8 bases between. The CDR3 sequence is CASSLGHEQYF. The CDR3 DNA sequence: TGTGCCAGCAGCCTAGGCCACGAGCAGTACTTC.

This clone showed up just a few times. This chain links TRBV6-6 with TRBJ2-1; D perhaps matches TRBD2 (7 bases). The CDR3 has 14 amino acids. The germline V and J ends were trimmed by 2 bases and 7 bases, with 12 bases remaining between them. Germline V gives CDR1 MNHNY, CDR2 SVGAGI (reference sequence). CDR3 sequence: CASSYGGAGNEQFF. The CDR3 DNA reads TGTGCCAGCAGTTACGGGGGGGCTGGGAATGAGCAGTTCTTC.

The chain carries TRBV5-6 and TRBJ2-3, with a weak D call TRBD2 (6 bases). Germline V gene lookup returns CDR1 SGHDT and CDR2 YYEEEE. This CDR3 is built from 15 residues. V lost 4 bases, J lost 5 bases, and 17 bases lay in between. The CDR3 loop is CASSIAGTGGDTQYF. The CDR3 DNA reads TGTGCCAGCAGCATCGCCGGGACTGGTGGAGATACGCAGTATTTT.

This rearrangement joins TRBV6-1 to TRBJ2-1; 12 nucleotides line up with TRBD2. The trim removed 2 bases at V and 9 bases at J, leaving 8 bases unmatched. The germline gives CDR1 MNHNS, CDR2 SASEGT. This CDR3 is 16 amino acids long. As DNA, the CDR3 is TGTGCCAGCAGTGAAACACTAGCGGGAGGAGGGTTTGAGCAGTTCTTC. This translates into CASSETLAGGGFEQFF.

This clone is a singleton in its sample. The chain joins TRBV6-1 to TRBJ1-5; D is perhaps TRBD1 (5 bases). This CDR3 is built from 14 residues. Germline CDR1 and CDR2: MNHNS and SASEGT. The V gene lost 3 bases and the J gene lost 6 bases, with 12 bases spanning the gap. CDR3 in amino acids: CASSDGSGPQPQHF. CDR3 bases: TGTGCCAGCAGTGATGGGTCAGGGCCTCAGCCCCAGCATTTT.

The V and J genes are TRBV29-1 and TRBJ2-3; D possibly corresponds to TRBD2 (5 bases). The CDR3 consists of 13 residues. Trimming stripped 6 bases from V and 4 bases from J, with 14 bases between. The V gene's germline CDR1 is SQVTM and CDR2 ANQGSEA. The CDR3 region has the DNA TGCAGCGTAAGGGAGAGCTCTGCAGATACGCAGTATTTT. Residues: CSVRESSADTQYF.

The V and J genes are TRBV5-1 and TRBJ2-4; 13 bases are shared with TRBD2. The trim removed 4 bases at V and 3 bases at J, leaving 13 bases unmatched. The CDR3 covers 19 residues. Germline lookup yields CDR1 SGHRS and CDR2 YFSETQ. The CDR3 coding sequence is TGCGCCAGCAGCCTGGTTGGGACTAGCGGGAAATGGCACAAAAACATTCAGTACTTC. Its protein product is CASSLVGTSGKWHKNIQYF.

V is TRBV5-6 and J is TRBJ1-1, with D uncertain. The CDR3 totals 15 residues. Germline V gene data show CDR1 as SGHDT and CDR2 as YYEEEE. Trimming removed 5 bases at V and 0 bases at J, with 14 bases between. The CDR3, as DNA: TGTGCCAGCAGTCTCACGGTAACTATGAACACTGAAGCTTTCTTT. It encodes CASSLTVTMNTEAFF.

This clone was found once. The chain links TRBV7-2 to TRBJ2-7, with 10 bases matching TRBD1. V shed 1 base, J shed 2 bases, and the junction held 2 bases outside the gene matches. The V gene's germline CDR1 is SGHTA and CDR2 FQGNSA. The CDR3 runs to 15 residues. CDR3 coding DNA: TGTGCCAGCAGCTTAGGTGGGACAGGGGCCTACGAGCAGTACTTC. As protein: CASSLGGTGAYEQYF.

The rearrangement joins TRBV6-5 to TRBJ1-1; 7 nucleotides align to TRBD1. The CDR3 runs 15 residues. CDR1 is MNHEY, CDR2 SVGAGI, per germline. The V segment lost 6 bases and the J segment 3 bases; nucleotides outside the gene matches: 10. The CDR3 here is CASRGLTGMDTEAFF. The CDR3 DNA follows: TGTGCCAGCAGGGGATTGACAGGGATGGACACTGAAGCTTTCTTT.

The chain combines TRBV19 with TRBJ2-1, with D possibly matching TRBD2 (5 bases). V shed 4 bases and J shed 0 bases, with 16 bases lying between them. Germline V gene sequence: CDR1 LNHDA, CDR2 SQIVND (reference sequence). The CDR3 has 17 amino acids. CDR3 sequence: CASSTPLSSVSYNEQFF. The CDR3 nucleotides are TGTGCCAGTAGTACGCCCTTGAGTAGCGTCTCCTACAATGAGCAGTTCTTC.

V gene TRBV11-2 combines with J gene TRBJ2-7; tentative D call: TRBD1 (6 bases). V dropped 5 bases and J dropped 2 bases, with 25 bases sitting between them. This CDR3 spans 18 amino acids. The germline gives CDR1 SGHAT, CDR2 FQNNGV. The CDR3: CASSPRTVLSGIPYEQYF. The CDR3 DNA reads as TGTGCCAGCAGCCCCCGGACAGTTCTAAGCGGCATTCCCTACGAGCAGTACTTC.

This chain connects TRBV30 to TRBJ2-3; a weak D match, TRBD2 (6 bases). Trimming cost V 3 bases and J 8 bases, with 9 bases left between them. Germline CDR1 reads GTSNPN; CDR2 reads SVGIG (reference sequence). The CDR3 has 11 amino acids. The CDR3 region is CAWSGGATQYF. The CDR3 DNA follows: TGTGCCTGGAGCGGAGGGGCTACGCAGTATTTT. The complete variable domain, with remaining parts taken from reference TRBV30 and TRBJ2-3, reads SQTIHQWPATLVQPVGSPLSLECTVEGTSNPNLYWYRQAAGRGLQLLFYSVGIGQISSEVPQNLSASRPQDRQFILSSKKLLLSDSGFYLCAWSGGATQYFGPGTRLTVL.